This TCR beta chain was found in a study of cytomegalovirus exposure and HLA in healthy donors. It was with 60 Vbeta and 13 Jbeta primers that the PCR ran. The data were produced by immunoSEQ multiplex PCR, yet TCRdb's version contains in-frame clones alone and is incomplete. This table holds 200,000 to 250,000 clones, approximately 78% found once. This CDR3 contains 14 residues. Germline V lookup: CDR1 KGHSH, CDR2 LQKENI. With 4 bases removed from V and 2 bases from J, the gap between germline ends came to 11 bases. The sequenced sample was PBMCs. This chain links TRBV18 with TRBJ1-1; D is perhaps TRBD1 (5 bases). The clonotype originates from a woman aged 40-49 years in good health and CMV-seronegative. DNA of the CDR3: TGTGCCAGCTCACTTAACAGGCAAAACACTGAAGCTTTCTTT. It codes for CASSLNRQNTEAFF.